This TCR beta chain appears in the sequencing data of a study of cytomegalovirus exposure and HLA in healthy donors. General study findings and limits: Reports showed the classifier diagnosing cytomegalovirus status with high specificity and sensitivity.

Comment on this clone: Its antigen is unknown.

Germline CDR1 is SEHNR and CDR2 is FQNEAQ (reference sequence). The CDR3 runs 11 residues. V lost 6 bases and J 6 bases, leaving 8 bases between the germline ends. It was with 60 Vbeta and 13 Jbeta primers that the PCR ran. Measured with immunoSEQ multiplex PCR; TCRdb has only the in-frame clones, and not every one. The table lists roughly 68,000 clones, roughly 75% of them singletons. The clonotype originates from a young woman in good health and CMV-seropositive. The sequencing sample was made of PBMCs. This chain connects TRBV7-9 to TRBJ1-1; D not resolved. CDR3: CASSLLAEAFF. The CDR3 DNA sequence: TGTGCCAGCAGTCTGCTAGCTGAAGCTTTCTTT.